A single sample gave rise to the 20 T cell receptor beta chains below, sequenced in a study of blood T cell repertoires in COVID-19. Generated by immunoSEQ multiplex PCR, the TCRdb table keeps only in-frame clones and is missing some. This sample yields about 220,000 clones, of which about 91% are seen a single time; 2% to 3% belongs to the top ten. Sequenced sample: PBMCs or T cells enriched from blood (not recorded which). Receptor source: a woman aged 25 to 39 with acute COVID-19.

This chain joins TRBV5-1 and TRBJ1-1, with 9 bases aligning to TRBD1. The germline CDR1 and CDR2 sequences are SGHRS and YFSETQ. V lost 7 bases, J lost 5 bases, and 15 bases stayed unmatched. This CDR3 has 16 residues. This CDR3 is CASHHRGPYYGTEAFF. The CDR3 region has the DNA TGCGCCAGCCACCACAGGGGGCCTTATTATGGTACTGAAGCTTTCTTT.

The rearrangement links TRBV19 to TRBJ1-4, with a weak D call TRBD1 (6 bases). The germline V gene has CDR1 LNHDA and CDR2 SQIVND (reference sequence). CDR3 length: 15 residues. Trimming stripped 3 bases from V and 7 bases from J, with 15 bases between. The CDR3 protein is CASSMEGGIREKLFF. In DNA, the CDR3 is TGTGCCAGTAGTATGGAGGGGGGGATTCGTGAAAAACTGTTTTTT.

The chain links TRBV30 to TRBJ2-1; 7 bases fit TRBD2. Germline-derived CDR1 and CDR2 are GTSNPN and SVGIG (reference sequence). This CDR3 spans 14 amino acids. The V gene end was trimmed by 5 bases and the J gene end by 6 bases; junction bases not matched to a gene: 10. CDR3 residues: CAWAVGGTGNEQFF. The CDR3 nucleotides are TGTGCCTGGGCCGTGGGGGGGACGGGCAATGAGCAGTTCTTC.

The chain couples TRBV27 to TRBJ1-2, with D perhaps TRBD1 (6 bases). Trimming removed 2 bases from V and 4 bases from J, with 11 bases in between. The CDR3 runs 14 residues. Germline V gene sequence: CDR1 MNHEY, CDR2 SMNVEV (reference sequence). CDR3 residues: CASSLTWGPYGYTF. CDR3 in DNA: TGTGCCAGCAGTTTAACATGGGGGCCCTATGGCTACACCTTC.

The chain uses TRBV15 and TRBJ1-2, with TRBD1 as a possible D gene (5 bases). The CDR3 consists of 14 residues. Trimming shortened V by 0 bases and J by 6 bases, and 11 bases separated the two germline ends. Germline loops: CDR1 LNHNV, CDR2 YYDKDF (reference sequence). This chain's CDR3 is CATSRDLGGDGYTF. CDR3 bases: TGTGCCACCAGCAGAGATTTAGGAGGGGATGGCTACACCTTC.

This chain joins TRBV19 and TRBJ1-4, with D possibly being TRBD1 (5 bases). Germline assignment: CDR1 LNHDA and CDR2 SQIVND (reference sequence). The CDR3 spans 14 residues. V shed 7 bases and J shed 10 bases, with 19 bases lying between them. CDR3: CASTLGAGGGKLFF. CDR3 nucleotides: TGTGCCAGTACCCTCGGGGCCGGGGGGGGAAAACTGTTTTTT.

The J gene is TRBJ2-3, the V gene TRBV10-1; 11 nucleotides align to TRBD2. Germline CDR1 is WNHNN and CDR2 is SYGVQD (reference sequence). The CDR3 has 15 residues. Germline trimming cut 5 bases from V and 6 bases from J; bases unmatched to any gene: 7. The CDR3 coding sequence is TGCGCCAGCAGTATCTCTAGCGGGGGGCCCGATACGCAGTATTTT. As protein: CASSISSGGPDTQYF.

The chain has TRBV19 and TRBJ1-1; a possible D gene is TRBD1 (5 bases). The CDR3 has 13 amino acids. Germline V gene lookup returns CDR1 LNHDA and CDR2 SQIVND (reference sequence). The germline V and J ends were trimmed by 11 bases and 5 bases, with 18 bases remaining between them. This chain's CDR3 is CAVRGGTGTEAFF. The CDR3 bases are TGTGCCGTAAGGGGAGGGACGGGAACTGAAGCTTTCTTT.

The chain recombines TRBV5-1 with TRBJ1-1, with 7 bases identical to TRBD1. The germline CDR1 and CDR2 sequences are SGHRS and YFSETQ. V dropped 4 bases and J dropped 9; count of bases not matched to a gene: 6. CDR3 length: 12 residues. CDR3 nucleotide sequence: TGCGCCAGCAGCGCCCGACAGGGAAAAGCTTTCTTT. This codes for CASSARQGKAFF.

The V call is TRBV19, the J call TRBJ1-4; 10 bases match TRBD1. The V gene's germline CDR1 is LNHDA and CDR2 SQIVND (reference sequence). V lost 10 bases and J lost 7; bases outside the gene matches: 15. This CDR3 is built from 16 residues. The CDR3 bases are TGTGCCACCGCCGAGGGGCGACAGGGGGCCGCTGAAAAACTGTTTTTT. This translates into CATAEGRQGAAEKLFF.

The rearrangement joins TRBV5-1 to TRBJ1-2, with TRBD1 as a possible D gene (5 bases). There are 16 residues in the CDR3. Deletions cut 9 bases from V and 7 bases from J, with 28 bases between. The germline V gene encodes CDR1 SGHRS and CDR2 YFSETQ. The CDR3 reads CATRPRQTSVSGGYTF. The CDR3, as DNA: TGCGCCACCCGACCCCGACAGACCTCTGTTTCGGGTGGCTACACCTTC.

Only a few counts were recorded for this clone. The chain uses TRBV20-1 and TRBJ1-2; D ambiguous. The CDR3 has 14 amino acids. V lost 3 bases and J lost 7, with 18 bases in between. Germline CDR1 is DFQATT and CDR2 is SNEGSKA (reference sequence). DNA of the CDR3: TGCAGTGCTAGTAACCCACCGGTGGGCCTTGGCTACACCTTC. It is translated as CSASNPPVGLGYTF.

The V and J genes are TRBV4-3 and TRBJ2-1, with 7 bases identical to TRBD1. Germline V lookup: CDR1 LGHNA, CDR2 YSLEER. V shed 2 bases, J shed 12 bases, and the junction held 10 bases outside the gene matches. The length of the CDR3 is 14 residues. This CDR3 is CASSQMISGGPQFF. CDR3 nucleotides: TGCGCCAGCAGCCAAATGATTTCAGGGGGACCGCAGTTCTTC.

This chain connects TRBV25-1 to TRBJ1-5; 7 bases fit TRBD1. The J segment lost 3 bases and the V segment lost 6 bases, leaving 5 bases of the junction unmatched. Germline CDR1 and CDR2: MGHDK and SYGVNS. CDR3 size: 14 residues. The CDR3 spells CASSPTGTNQPQHF. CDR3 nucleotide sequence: TGTGCCAGCAGCCCGACAGGGACCAATCAGCCCCAGCATTTT.

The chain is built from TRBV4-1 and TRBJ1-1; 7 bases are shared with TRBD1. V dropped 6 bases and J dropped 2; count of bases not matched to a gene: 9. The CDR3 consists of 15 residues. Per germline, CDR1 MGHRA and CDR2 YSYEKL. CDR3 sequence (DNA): TGCGCCAGCAGACAGGGGCTAACCCTCAACACTGAAGCTTTCTTT. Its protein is CASRQGLTLNTEAFF.

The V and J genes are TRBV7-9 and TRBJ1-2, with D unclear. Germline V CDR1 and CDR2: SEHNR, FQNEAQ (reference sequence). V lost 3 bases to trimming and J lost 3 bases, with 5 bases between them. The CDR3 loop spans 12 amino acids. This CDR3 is CASSFGDYGYTF. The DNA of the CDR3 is TGTGCCAGCAGCTTCGGGGACTATGGCTACACCTTC. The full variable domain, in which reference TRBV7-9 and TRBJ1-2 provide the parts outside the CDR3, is DTGVSQNPRHKITKRGQNVTFRCDPISEHNRLYWYRQTLGQGPEFLTYFQNEAQLEKSRLLSDRFSAERPKGSFSTLEIQRTEQGDSAMYLCASSFGDYGYTFGSGTRLTVV.

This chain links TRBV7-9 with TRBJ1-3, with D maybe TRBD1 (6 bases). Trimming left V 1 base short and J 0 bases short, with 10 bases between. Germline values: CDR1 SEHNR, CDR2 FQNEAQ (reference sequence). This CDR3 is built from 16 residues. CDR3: CASSLDGGPSGNTIYF. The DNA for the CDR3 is TGTGCCAGCAGCTTAGACGGGGGGCCCTCTGGAAACACCATATATTTT.

CDR3 coding DNA: TGTGCCAGCAGCCTGACAGGGGGCAGTTACGAGCAGTACTTC. It encodes CASSLTGGSYEQYF. This chain links TRBV6-6 with TRBJ2-7, with 10 positions matching TRBD1. CDR1 and CDR2 (germline): MNHNY, SVGAGI (reference sequence). This CDR3 has 14 residues. J was trimmed by 4 bases and V by 6 bases; bases with no gene match: 6.

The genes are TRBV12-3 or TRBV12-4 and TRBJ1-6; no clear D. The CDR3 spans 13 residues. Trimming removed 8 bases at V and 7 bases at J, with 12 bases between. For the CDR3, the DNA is TGTGCCAGCGCCGACATCCTAAATTCACCCCTCCACTTT. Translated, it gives CASADILNSPLHF.

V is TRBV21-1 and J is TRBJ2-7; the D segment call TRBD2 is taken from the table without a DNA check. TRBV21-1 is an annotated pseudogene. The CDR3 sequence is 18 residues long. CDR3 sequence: CASSKRPGGLGLAYEQYF. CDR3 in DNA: TGTGCCAGCAGCAAACGTCCGGGGGGACTAGGGTTAGCCTACGAGCAGTACTTC.